This T cell receptor (beta chain) emerged from a study of beta chain features in type 1 diabetes. Whole-study results and caveats: Shorter TCRB CDR3s, moderately but significantly so, were found in Type 1 diabetes patients in all four CD4+ subsets. Patients and controls would be equally affected if PCR favored shorter templates.

This clone was counted ten times or more. Its target is unknown. Looked up from germline, CDR1 is SGHDT and CDR2 is YYEEEE. The CDR3 contains 13 residues. V shed 4 bases and J 8 bases; nucleotides not matched to a gene: 6. What was sequenced were expressed TCRB transcripts, since all of the isolated RNA had been reverse transcribed. The table came from immunoSEQ multiplex PCR; TCRdb's copy has only in-frame clones and leaves some out. The data contain about 300,000 clones, about 8.5% of them singletons. The sequenced sample consisted of central memory CD4+ T cells from blood. The rearrangement links TRBV5-6 to TRBJ1-2; 9 positions agree with TRBD1. The sequence was collected from a woman between 18 and 29 years old in good health. The CDR3, as DNA: TGTGCCAGCAGCAAGAGGACAGGGGAAGGCTACACCTTC. Its protein is CASSKRTGEGYTF.